This is a list of T cell receptor beta chains from one sample in a study of identical twins. TCRdb redid the calling of the 5' RACE reads with MiXCR, one entry per CDR3 protein. The table records 500,000 to 650,000 distinct CDR3 sequences, 7% to 7.5% of them present only once. The sample was also reused in another study, on yellow fever vaccine responses in identical twins.

The sequencing sample was made of PBMCs. The source of these receptors is a woman aged 18 to 35 in good health. CDR3s include the opening cysteine and the closing phenylalanine or tryptophan. The D gene is left open where the match is weak. Not all rows give a size; the values are once, few, many and, for expanded clones, a class.

j_call: TRBJ2-3; clone_size: many; cdr3_length: 15; d_call: .; v_call: TRBV7-9; cdr3_aa: CASSSRQTITDTQYF; cdr3_nt: TGTGCCAGCAGCTCAAGACAGACTATTACAGATACGCAGTATTTT
j_call: TRBJ1-6; clone_size: few; cdr3_length: 15; d_call: TRBD1; v_call: TRBV12-3/TRBV12-4; cdr3_aa: CASTPSGQVNSPLHF; cdr3_nt: TGTGCCAGCACCCCATCGGGACAGGTTAATTCACCCCTCCACTTT
j_call: TRBJ1-5; clone_size: few; cdr3_length: 13; d_call: .; v_call: TRBV6-1; cdr3_aa: CASSAGHHQPQHF; cdr3_nt: TGTGCCAGCTCAGCAGGTCACCATCAGCCCCAGCATTTT
j_call: TRBJ1-1; clone_size: many; cdr3_length: 16; d_call: .; v_call: TRBV5-1; cdr3_aa: CASSPLNRFGKTEAFF; cdr3_nt: TGCGCCAGCAGCCCTTTAAACCGTTTCGGCAAGACTGAAGCTTTCTTT
j_call: TRBJ2-7; clone_size: few; cdr3_length: 16; d_call: TRBD2; v_call: TRBV7-9; cdr3_aa: CASSQVAGQPSYEQYF; cdr3_nt: TGTGCCAGCAGCCAGGTAGCGGGCCAACCCTCCTACGAGCAGTACTTC
j_call: TRBJ1-2; clone_size: many; cdr3_length: 14; d_call: .; v_call: TRBV7-9; cdr3_aa: CASSYLGEANGYTF; cdr3_nt: TGTGCCAGCAGCTACTTGGGGGAAGCGAATGGCTACACCTTC
j_call: TRBJ2-1; clone_size: .; cdr3_length: 16; d_call: .; v_call: TRBV3-1; cdr3_aa: CASSQDQGGSYNEQFF; cdr3_nt: TGTGCCAGCAGCCAAGATCAGGGAGGTTCCTACAATGAGCAGTTCTTC
j_call: TRBJ1-1; clone_size: many; cdr3_length: 16; d_call: .; v_call: TRBV7-9; cdr3_aa: CASSPRGGLPLTEAFF; cdr3_nt: TGTGCCAGCAGCCCAAGGGGCGGACTCCCGCTCACTGAAGCTTTCTTT
j_call: TRBJ1-2; clone_size: .; cdr3_length: 16; d_call: TRBD1; v_call: TRBV5-1; cdr3_aa: CASSLETGGSNYGYTF; cdr3_nt: TGCGCCAGCAGCTTGGAGACAGGGGGTTCTAACTATGGCTACACCTTC
j_call: TRBJ2-5; clone_size: few; cdr3_length: 15; d_call: TRBD1; v_call: TRBV5-6; cdr3_aa: CASVGGTGYAETQYF; cdr3_nt: TGTGCCAGCGTCGGAGGGACAGGGTATGCAGAGACCCAGTACTTC
j_call: TRBJ2-6; clone_size: .; cdr3_length: 14; d_call: .; v_call: TRBV20-1; cdr3_aa: CSARIRSGANVLTF; cdr3_nt: TGCAGTGCCCGGATTCGGTCTGGGGCCAACGTCCTGACTTTC
j_call: TRBJ2-2; clone_size: many; cdr3_length: 14; d_call: TRBD1; v_call: TRBV12-3/TRBV12-4; cdr3_aa: CASSGQINTGELFF; cdr3_nt: TGTGCCAGCTCGGGACAGATTAACACCGGGGAGCTGTTTTTT
j_call: TRBJ1-3; clone_size: few; cdr3_length: 14; d_call: .; v_call: TRBV12-3/TRBV12-4; cdr3_aa: CASSLLAGEDTIYF; cdr3_nt: TGTGCCAGCAGCCTTCTGGCAGGGGAGGACACCATATATTTT
j_call: TRBJ1-2; clone_size: few; cdr3_length: 16; d_call: TRBD1; v_call: TRBV4-1; cdr3_aa: CASSQDGTGGPFGYTF; cdr3_nt: TGCGCCAGCAGCCAAGACGGGACAGGCGGTCCCTTCGGCTACACCTTC
j_call: TRBJ2-7; clone_size: .; cdr3_length: 17; d_call: TRBD2; v_call: TRBV7-8; cdr3_aa: CASSLVAVAGELYEQYF; cdr3_nt: TGTGCCAGCAGCTTAGTAGCGGTAGCGGGAGAACTTTACGAGCAGTACTTC
j_call: TRBJ2-7; clone_size: few; cdr3_length: 16; d_call: TRBD1; v_call: TRBV5-4; cdr3_aa: CASSGGTGAFIYEQYF; cdr3_nt: TGTGCCAGCAGCGGGGGGACAGGGGCGTTTATTTACGAGCAGTACTTC
j_call: TRBJ2-7; clone_size: .; cdr3_length: 15; d_call: TRBD2; v_call: TRBV11-2; cdr3_aa: CASSPTGTSGYEQYF; cdr3_nt: TGTGCCAGCAGCCCAACCGGGACTAGCGGCTACGAGCAGTACTTC
j_call: TRBJ2-1; clone_size: .; cdr3_length: 17; d_call: TRBD2; v_call: TRBV28; cdr3_aa: CASSPPGLAGAYNEQFF; cdr3_nt: TGTGCCAGCAGTCCACCCGGCCTAGCGGGAGCCTACAATGAGCAGTTCTTC
j_call: TRBJ2-1; clone_size: many; cdr3_length: 14; d_call: TRBD2; v_call: TRBV6-5; cdr3_aa: CASSYNGRDNEQFF; cdr3_nt: TGTGCCAGCAGTTACAATGGGAGGGACAATGAGCAGTTCTTC
j_call: TRBJ1-5; clone_size: few; cdr3_length: 15; d_call: TRBD1; v_call: TRBV25-1; cdr3_aa: CASSDPGQGEQPQHF; cdr3_nt: TGTGCCAGCAGTGACCCCGGACAGGGGGAACAGCCCCAGCATTTT
j_call: TRBJ1-2; clone_size: .; cdr3_length: 12; d_call: .; v_call: TRBV7-8; cdr3_aa: CASSLNIYGYTF; cdr3_nt: TGTGCCAGCAGCTTAAATATCTATGGCTACACCTTC
j_call: TRBJ2-7; clone_size: few; cdr3_length: 16; d_call: TRBD2; v_call: TRBV11-2; cdr3_aa: CASSLGWGGFTYEQYF; cdr3_nt: TGTGCCAGCAGCTTAGGATGGGGGGGATTTACCTACGAGCAGTACTTC
j_call: TRBJ2-1; clone_size: many; cdr3_length: 10; d_call: .; v_call: TRBV20-1; cdr3_aa: CSAKNNEQFF; cdr3_nt: TGCAGTGCTAAAAACAATGAGCAGTTCTTC
j_call: TRBJ1-4; clone_size: few; cdr3_length: 14; d_call: TRBD1; v_call: TRBV7-6; cdr3_aa: CASSPGQGAEKLFF; cdr3_nt: TGTGCCAGCAGCCCGGGACAGGGGGCGGAAAAACTGTTTTTT
j_call: TRBJ2-1; clone_size: few; cdr3_length: 15; d_call: TRBD2; v_call: TRBV6-5; cdr3_aa: CASSSLAGVGTGQFF; cdr3_nt: TGTGCCAGCAGTTCACTAGCGGGAGTAGGAACAGGGCAGTTCTTC
j_call: TRBJ2-1; clone_size: few; cdr3_length: 14; d_call: .; v_call: TRBV7-9; cdr3_aa: CASSGILSDNEQFF; cdr3_nt: TGTGCCAGCAGCGGGATTCTTAGCGACAATGAGCAGTTCTTC